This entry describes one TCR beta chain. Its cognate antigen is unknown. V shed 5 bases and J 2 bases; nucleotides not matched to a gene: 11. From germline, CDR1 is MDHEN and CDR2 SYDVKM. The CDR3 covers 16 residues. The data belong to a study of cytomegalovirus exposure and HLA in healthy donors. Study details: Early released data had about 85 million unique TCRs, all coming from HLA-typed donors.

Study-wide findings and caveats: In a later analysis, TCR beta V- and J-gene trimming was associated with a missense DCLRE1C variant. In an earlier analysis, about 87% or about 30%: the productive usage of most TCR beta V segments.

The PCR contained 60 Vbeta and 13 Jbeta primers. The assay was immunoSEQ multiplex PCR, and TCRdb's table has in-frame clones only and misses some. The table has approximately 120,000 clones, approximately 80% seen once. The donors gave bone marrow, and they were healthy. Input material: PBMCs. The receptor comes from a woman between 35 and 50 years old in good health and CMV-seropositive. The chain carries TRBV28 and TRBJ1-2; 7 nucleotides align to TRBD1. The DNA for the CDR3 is TGTGCCAGCAGTCCCCTAGGAGGGGGCGGAAACTATGGCTACACCTTC. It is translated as CASSPLGGGGNYGYTF.